The present T cell receptor (beta chain) was sequenced within a study of molecular identifiers for immune sequencing clone quantification (dated by TCRdb to 2016 to 2018). With regard to the full study: For a replicate experiment, RNA from 20,000 or 100,000 naive CD8 T cells was divided into five aliquots, and four of the five aliquots were sequenced. This methods study used CD8 T cells to benchmark TCR RNA copy counting and molecular-identifier clustering-based TCR repertoire sequencing (MIDCIRS).

V is pruned by 1 base and J by 7 bases, leaving 2 bases of the junction without a gene match. The CDR3 covers 15 residues, taking in both the cysteine and the phenylalanine. The entry retains the CDR3 DNA only, 45 bases that are in frame from base 1. Reading the germline V gene gives CDR1 SNHLY and CDR2 FYNNEI. General conclusions and limits of the study: When barcode sub-clustering was omitted, TCR diversity was inflated by chimeric consensus sequences, with chimeras reaching as high as 47%. Modeling gave about 3 recovered TCR RNA copies per cell versus approximately 11 by digital PCR, implying approximately 30% capture efficiency. Spiked-in Jurkat TCR RNA equivalent to a single cell was reported to be detectable even among fewer than 1.2 million naive CD8 T cells. Clones above 20 RNA copies held over 99% of molecules in CMV-specific effector cells but under 1% in naive cells. Naive libraries contained spiked-in Jurkat TCR RNA (roughly ten copies' worth), which is not part of the donor repertoire. Highly expanded clone sizes could be underestimated because identical TCR molecules may share a barcode.

The method was PCR. Sequencing used an Illumina HiSeq 4000. Bulk TCR libraries were made following a previously described method, with the TCR primers given in Table S5. Total RNA was purified with the Qiagen AllPrep DNA/RNA kit. Before analysis, reads from multiple sequencing runs of the same library were pooled. Per the authors' processing: Reads were retained only if the reads had an exact TCR constant sequence, and the retained reads were trimmed to 150 nt and grouped according to their 12-nt molecular barcodes. Reads in each barcode group were sub-clustered using a 15% Levenshtein threshold, and a quality-weighted consensus sequence was built for each RNA molecule. Non-functional sequences were filtered out, along with any lower-count sequence sitting one edit away from another sequence. Based on a fit of two negative binomial distributions, barcode sub-clusters having less than 20% of the maximum read count were discarded. In TCRdb, the public reads were trimmed at Q25 with fastp and aligned with MiXCR, with productive beta chains retained. Each entry merges the rows of one CDR3 protein and shows their most common DNA and genes. The V and J calls here are based on TCRdb, not the publication. Counted in this sample were tens of thousands of distinct CDR3 sequences; about a fifth of them appeared once. Clones ranked in the top ten supply more than 1.2% of the sample.

In its sample, this clonotype was seen many times. No antigen is known for it. No much larger clonotype is one base removed from it; base qualities were not supplied. Libraries of naive CD8 T cells were built from anywhere between about 18,000 and 1,000,000 sorted cells, with 10%, 30% or 50% of the purified RNA used. Naive CD8 T cells, defined as CD8+CD4-CCR7+CD45RA+, were FACS-sorted into RLT Plus buffer on a BD FACSAria II. Detection sensitivity was tested by spiking Jurkat RNA equal to some 11 TCR copies' worth into samples containing about 17,000-1,000,000 naive CD8 T cells. Enrichment of CD8 T cells was done with RosetteSep CD8+ T Cell Enrichment Cocktail plus Ficoll-Paque, and ACK red cell lysis came afterward.

This sequence was found in a human donor in good health. Some libraries in this study had Jurkat cell RNA spiked in. The chain is assembled from TRBV2 and TRBJ1-6; the junction holds 9 bases that match TRBD1. The sequencing input was naive CD8+ T cells from blood, with Jurkat cell RNA spiked in. In light of the paper, this sample's cell subset or site label describes: FACS-sorted CD8+CD4-CCR7+CD45RA+ naive T cells. The CDR3 reads CASSEGTGVNSPLHF. The bases read TGTGCCAGCAGTGAAGGGACAGGGGTGAATTCACCCCTCCACTTT.